Listed below are T cell receptor beta chains from one sample, sequenced in a study of brain metastases from non-small cell lung cancer. This table comes from immunoSEQ multiplex PCR, and its TCRdb copy is limited to in-frame clones, with some not included. The sample records more than 7,500 clones, around four fifths being singletons. The sequenced sample consisted of primary lung tumor tissue. Receptor source: a donor aged 40 or older with non-small cell lung cancer. Both conserved end residues are part of each CDR3.

CASSLEGGYTF,TRBV5-1
CASSTPSGGYNEQFF,TRBV28
CASSSEWTGVTNYGYTF,TRBV7-8
CASSLWRGRGYTF,TRBV7-9
CASLPRGTGSTDTQYF,TRBV18
CSVETQGGLYGYTF,TRBV29-1
CASSFSGPNYGQYF,TRBV7-2
CASSSRGGRSGELFF,TRBV27
CSARTDEQFF,TRBV29-1
CASSEEGVTNYGYTF,TRBV25-1
CASSYLSRSGGYTF,TRBV6-2/TRBV6-3
CAISESRGHTDTQYF,TRBV10-3
CASSQDHNGRETQYF,TRBV4-2
CASSSGFGSYNEQFF,TRBV11-2
CASSPPGGEQYF,TRBV3-1/TRBV3-2
CATSDLLGSGANVLTF,TRBV24-1
CASSYSRTISRRHF,TRBV6-5
CASSLLWTDSIEKLFF,TRBV27
CASSPLPGRNYGYTF,TRBV18
CASSSRDRTIYF,TRBV5-5
CASSEGNAGDGYTF,TRBV18